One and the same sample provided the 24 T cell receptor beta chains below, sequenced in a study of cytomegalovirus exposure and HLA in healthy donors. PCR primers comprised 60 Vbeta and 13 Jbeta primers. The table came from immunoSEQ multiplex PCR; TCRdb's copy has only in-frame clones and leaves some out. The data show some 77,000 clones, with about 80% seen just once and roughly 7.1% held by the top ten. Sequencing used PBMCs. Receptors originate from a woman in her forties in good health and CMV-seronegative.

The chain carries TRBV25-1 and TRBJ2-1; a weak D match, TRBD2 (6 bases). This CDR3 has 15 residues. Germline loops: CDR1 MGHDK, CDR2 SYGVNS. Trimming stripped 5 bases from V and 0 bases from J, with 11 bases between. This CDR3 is CASSQAGSSYNEQFF. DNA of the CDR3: TGTGCCAGCAGTCAGGCGGGGAGCTCCTACAATGAGCAGTTCTTC.

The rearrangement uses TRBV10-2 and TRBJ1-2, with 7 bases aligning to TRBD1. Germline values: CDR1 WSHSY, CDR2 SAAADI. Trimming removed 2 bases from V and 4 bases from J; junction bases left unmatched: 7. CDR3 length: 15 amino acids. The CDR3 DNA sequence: TGCGCCAGCAGTGAGCAGGAGGGGGCGGTCTATGGCTACACCTTC. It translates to CASSEQEGAVYGYTF.

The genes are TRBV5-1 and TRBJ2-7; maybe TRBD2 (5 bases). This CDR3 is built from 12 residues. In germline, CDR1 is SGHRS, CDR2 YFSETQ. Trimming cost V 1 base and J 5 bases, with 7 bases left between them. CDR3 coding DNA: TGCGCCAGCAGCTTGATCGGGGACGAGCAGTACTTC. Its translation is CASSLIGDEQYF.

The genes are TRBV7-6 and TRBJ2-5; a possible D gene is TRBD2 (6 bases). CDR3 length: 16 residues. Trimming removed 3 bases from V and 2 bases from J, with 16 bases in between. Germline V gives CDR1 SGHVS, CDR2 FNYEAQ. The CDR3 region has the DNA TGTGCCAGCAGCTTGGGTTCGAGGAGGGGTCAAGAGACCCAGTACTTC. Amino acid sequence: CASSLGSRRGQETQYF. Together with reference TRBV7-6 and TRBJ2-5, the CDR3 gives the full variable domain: GAGVSQSPRYKVTKRGQDVALRCDPISGHVSLYWYRQALGQGPEFLTYFNYEAQQDKSGLPNDRFSAERPEGSISTLTIQRTEQRDSAMYRCASSLGSRRGQETQYFGPGTRLLVL.

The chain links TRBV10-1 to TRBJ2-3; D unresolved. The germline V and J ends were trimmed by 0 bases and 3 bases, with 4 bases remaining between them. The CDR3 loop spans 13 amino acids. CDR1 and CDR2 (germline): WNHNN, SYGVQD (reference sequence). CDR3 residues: CASSESRTDTQYF. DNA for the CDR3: TGCGCCAGCAGTGAGTCGAGAACAGATACGCAGTATTTT.

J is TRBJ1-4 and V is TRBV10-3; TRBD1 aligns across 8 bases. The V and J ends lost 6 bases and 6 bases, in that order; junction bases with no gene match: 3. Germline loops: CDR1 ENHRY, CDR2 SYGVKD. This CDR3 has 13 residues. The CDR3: CAIRDREDEKLFF. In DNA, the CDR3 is TGTGCCATCAGGGACAGGGAGGATGAAAAACTGTTTTTT.

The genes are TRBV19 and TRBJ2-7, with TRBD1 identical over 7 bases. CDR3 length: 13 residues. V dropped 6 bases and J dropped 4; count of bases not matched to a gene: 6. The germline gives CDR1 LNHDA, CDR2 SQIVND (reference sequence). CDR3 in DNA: TGTGCCAGTAGAGGACAGGAATCGTACGAGCAGTACTTC. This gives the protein CASRGQESYEQYF.

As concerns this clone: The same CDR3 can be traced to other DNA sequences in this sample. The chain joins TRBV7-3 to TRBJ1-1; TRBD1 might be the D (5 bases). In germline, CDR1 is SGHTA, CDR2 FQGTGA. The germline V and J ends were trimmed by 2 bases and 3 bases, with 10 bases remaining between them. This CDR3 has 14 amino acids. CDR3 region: CASSLQGGDTEAFF. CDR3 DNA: TGTGCCAGCAGCTTACAGGGTGGAGACACTGAAGCTTTCTTT.

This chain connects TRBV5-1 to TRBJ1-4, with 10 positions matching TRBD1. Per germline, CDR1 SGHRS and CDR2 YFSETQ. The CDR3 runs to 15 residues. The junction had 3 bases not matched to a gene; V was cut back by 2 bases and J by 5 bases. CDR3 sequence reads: CASSFDRGHNEKLFF. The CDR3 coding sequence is TGCGCCAGCAGCTTCGACAGGGGGCACAATGAAAAACTGTTTTTT. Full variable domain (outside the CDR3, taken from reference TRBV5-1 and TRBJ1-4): KAGVTQTPRYLIKTRGQQVTLSCSPISGHRSVSWYQQTPGQGLQFLFEYFSETQRNKGNFPGRFSGRQFSNSRSEMNVSTLELGDSALYLCASSFDRGHNEKLFFGSGTQLSVL.

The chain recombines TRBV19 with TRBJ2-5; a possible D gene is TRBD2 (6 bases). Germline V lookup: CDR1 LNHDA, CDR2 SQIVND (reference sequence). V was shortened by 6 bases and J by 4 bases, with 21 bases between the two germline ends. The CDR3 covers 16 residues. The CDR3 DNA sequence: TGTGCCAGTAGCGTCGCAGCAGCTCGAGCGGGAGAGACCCAGTACTTC. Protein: CASSVAAARAGETQYF.

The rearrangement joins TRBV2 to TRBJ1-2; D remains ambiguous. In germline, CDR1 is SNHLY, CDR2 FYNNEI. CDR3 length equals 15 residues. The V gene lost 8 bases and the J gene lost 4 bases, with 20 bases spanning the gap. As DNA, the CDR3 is TGTGCCAGCCCACTAACAGAGGGCCTGTTCTATGGCTACACCTTC. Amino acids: CASPLTEGLFYGYTF.

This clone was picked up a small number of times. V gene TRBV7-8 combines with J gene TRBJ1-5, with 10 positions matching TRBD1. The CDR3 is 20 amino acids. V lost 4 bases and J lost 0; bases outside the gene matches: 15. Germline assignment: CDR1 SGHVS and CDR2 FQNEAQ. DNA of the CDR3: TGTGCCAGCAGCTCTTGGTGGGGACAGGGGCGAAAAGATAGCAATCAGCCCCAGCATTTT. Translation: CASSSWWGQGRKDSNQPQHF.

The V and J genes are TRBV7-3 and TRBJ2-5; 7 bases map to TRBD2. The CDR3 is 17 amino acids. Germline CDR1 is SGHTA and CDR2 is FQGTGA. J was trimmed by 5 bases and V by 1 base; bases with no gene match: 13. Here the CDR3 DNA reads TGTGCCAGCAGCTTAAACGCCCCGCCAGCGGGGACGGAGACCCAGTACTTC. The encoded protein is CASSLNAPPAGTETQYF.

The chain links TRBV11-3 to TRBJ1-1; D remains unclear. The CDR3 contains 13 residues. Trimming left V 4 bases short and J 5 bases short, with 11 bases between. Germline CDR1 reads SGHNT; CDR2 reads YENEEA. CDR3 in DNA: TGTGCCAGCAGCTCTACGACGGGGACTGAAGCTTTCTTT. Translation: CASSSTTGTEAFF.

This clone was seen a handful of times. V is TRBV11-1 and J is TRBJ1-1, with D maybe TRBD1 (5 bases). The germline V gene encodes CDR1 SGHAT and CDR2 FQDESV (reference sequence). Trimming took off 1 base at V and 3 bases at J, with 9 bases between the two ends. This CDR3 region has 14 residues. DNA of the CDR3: TGTGCCAGCAGCTTAGTCAGGGAGGACACTGAAGCTTTCTTT. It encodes CASSLVREDTEAFF.

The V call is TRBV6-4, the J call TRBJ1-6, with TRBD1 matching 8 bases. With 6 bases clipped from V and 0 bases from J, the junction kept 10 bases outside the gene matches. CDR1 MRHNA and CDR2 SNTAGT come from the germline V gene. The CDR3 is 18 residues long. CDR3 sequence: CASRSDRDLVSYNSPLHF. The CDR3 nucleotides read TGTGCCAGCAGATCGGACAGGGATCTAGTCTCCTATAATTCACCCCTCCACTTT.

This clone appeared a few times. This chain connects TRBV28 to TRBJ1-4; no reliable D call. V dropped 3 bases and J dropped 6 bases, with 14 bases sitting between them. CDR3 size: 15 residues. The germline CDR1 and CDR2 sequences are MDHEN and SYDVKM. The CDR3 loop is CASSFIVQVDEKLFF. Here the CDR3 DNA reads TGTGCCAGCAGTTTTATAGTTCAGGTGGATGAAAAACTGTTTTTT. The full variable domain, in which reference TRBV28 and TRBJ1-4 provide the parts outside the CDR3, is DVKVTQSSRYLVKRTGEKVFLECVQDMDHENMFWYRQDPGLGLRLIYFSYDVKMKEKGDIPEGYSVSREKKERFSLILESASTNQTSMYLCASSFIVQVDEKLFFGSGTQLSVL.

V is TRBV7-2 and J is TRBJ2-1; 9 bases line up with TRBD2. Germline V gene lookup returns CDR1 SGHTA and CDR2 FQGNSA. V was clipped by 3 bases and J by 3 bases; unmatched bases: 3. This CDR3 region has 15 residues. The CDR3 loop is CASSLRAGGYNEQFF. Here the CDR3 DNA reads TGTGCCAGCAGCTTGAGAGCGGGAGGCTACAATGAGCAGTTCTTC.

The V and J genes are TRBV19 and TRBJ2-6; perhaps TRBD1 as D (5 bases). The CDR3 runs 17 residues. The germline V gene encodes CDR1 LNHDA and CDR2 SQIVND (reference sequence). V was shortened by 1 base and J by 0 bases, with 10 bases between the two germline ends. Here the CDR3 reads CASSIVGPRSGANVLTF. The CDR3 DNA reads TGTGCCAGTAGTATAGTGGGGCCCCGCTCTGGGGCCAACGTCCTGACTTTC. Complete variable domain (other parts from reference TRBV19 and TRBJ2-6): DGGITQSPKYLFRKEGQNVTLSCEQNLNHDAMYWYRQDPGQGLRLIYYSQIVNDFQKGDIAEGYSVSREKKESFPLTVTSAQKNPTAFYLCASSIVGPRSGANVLTFGAGSRLTVL.

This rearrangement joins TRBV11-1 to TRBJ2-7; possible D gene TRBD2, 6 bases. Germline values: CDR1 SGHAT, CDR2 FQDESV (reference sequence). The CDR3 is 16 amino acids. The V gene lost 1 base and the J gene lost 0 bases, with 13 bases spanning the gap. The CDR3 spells CASSLGGLLRSYEQYF. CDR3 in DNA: TGTGCCAGCAGCTTAGGGGGACTCCTGCGCTCCTACGAGCAGTACTTC.

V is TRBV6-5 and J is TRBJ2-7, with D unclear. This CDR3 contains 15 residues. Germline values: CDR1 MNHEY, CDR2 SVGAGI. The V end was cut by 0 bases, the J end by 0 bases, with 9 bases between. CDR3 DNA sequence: TGTGCCAGCAGTTACTCGGAGAGGAGCTCCTACGAGCAGTACTTC. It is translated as CASSYSERSSYEQYF.

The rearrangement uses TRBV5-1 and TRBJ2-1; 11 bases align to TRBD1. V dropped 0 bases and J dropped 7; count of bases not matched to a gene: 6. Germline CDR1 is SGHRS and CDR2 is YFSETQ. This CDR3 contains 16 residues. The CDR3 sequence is CASSLGDRGGSNEQFF. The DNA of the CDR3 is TGCGCCAGCAGCTTGGGGGACAGGGGGGGATCGAATGAGCAGTTCTTC. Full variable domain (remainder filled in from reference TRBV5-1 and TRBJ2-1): KAGVTQTPRYLIKTRGQQVTLSCSPISGHRSVSWYQQTPGQGLQFLFEYFSETQRNKGNFPGRFSGRQFSNSRSEMNVSTLELGDSALYLCASSLGDRGGSNEQFFGPGTRLTVL.

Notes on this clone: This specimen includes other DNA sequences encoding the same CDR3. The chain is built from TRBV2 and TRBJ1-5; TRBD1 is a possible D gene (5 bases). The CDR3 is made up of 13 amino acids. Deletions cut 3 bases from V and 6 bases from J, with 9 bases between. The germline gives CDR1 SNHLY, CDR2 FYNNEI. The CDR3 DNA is TGTGCCAGCAGTGATGGGGGGGGTCAGCCCCAGCATTTT. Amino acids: CASSDGGGQPQHF.

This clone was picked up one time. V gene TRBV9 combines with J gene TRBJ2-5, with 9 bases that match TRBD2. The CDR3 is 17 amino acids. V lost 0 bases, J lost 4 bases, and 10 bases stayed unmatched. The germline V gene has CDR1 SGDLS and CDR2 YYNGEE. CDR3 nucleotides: TGTGCCAGCAGCGTAGGTGATAGCGGGGGAAGCGGAGAGACCCAGTACTTC. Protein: CASSVGDSGGSGETQYF.